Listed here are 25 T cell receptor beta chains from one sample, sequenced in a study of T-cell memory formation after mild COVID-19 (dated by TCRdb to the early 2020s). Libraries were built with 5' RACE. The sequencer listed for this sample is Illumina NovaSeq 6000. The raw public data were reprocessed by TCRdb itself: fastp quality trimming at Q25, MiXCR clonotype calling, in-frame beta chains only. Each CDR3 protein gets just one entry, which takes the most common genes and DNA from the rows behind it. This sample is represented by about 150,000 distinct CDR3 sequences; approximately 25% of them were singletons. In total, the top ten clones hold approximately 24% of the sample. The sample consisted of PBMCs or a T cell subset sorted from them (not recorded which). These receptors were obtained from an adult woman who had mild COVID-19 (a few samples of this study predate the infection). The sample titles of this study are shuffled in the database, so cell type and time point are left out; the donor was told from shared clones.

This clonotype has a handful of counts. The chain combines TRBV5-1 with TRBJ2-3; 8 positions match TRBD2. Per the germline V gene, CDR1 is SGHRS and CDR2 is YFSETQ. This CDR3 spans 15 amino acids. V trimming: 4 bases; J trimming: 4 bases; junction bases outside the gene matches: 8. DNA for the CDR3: TGCGCCAGCAGCGTCGCCGGGGGGGCCGCAGATACGCAGTATTTT. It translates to CASSVAGGAADTQYF.

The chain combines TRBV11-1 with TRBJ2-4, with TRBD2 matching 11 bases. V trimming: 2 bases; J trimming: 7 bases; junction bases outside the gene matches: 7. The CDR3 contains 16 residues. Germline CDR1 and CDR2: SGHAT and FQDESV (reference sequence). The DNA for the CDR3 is TGTGCCAGCAGCTTAACTAGCGGGGGATTAAGGAACATTCAGTACTTC. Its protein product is CASSLTSGGLRNIQYF.

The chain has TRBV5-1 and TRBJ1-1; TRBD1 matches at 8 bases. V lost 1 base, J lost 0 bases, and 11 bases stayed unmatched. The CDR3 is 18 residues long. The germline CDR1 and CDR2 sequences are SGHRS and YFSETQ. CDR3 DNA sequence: TGCGCCAGCAGCTTGATGCAGGGGGCGCTGGGCATGAACACTGAAGCTTTCTTT. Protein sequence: CASSLMQGALGMNTEAFF.

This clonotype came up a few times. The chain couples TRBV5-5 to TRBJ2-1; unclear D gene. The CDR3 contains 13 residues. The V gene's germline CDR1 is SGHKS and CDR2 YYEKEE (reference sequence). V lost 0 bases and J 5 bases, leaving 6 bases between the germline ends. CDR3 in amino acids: CASSLARNNEQFF. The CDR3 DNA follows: TGTGCCAGCAGCTTGGCTAGGAACAATGAGCAGTTCTTC.

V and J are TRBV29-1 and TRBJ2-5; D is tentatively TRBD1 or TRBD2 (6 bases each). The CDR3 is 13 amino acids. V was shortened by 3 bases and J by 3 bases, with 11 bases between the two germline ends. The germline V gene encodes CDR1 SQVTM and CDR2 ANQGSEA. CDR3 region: CSVDSGAEETQYF. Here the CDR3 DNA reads TGCAGCGTTGACTCGGGGGCTGAAGAGACCCAGTACTTC.

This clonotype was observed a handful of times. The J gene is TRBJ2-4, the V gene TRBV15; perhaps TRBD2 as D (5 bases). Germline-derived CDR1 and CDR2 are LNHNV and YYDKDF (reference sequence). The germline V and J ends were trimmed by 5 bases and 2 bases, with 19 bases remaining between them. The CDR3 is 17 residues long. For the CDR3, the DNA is TGTGCCACCAGCGCGGACTCAGAGGGCTTAACCAAAAACATTCAGTACTTC. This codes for CATSADSEGLTKNIQYF.

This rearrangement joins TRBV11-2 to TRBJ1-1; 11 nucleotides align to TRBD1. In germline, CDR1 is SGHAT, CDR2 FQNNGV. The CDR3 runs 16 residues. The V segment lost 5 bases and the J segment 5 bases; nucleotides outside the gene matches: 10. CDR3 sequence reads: CASSPAPGQGGTEAFF. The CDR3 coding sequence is TGTGCCAGCAGCCCTGCTCCGGGACAGGGGGGGACTGAAGCTTTCTTT.

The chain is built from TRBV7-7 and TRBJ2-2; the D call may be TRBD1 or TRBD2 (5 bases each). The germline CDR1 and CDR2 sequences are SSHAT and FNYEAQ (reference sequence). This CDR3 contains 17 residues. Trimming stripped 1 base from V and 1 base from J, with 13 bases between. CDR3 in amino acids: CASSLEGSEKNTGELFF. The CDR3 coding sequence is TGTGCCAGCAGCTTAGAGGGGAGCGAGAAGAACACCGGGGAGCTGTTTTTT.

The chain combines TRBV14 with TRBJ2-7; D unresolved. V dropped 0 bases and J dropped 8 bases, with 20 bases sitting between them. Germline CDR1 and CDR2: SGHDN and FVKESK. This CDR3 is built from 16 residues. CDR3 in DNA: TGTGCCAGCAGCCAAGATGCCCTAGGACCCCTTTCCCAGCAGTACTTC. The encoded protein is CASSQDALGPLSQQYF.

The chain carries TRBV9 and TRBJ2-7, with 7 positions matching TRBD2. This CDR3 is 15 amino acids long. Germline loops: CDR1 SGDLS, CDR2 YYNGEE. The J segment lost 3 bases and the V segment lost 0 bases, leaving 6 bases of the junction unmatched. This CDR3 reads CASSVGSSGHYEQYF. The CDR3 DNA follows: TGTGCCAGCAGCGTAGGCTCTAGCGGCCACTACGAGCAGTACTTC.

CDR3 bases: TGTGCCAGCAGTAAATCCCTTTACAATGAGCAGTTCTTC. Protein sequence: CASSKSLYNEQFF. This rearrangement joins TRBV12-3 or TRBV12-4 to TRBJ2-1; D gene uncertain. The V gene lost 5 bases and the J gene lost 4 bases, with 9 bases spanning the gap. The CDR3 covers 13 residues.

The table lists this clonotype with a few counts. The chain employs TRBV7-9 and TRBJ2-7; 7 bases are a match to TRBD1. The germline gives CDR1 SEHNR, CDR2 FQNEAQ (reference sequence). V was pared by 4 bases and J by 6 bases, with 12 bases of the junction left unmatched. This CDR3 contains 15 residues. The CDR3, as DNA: TGTGCCAGCAGCTCCCAAACGCGGACAGGAGGCGAGCAGTACTTC. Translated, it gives CASSSQTRTGGEQYF.

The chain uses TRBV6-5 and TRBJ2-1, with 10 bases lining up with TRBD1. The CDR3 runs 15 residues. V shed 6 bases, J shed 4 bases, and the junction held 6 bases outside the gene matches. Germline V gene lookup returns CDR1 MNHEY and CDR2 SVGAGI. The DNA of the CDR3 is TGTGCCAGCAGCCGAGGGACAGGGGCTTACAATGAGCAGTTCTTC. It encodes CASSRGTGAYNEQFF.

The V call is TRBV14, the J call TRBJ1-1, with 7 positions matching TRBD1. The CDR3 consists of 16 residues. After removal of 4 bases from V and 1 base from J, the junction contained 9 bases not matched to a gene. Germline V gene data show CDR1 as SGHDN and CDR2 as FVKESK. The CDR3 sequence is CASSRRTGSENTEAFF. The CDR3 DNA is TGTGCCAGCAGCCGCCGGACAGGTTCGGAGAACACTGAAGCTTTCTTT.

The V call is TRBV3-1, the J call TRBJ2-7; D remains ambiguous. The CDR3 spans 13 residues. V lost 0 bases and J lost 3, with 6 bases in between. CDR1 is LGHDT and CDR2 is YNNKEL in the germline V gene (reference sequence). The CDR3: CASSQEALYEQYF. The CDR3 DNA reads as TGTGCCAGCAGCCAAGAAGCACTCTACGAGCAGTACTTC.

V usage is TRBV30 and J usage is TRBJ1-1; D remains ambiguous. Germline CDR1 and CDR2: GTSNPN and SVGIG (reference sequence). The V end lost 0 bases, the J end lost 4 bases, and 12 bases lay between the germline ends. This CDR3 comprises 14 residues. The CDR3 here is CAWSVTWGSTEAFF. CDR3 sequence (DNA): TGTGCCTGGAGTGTGACATGGGGTAGCACTGAAGCTTTCTTT.

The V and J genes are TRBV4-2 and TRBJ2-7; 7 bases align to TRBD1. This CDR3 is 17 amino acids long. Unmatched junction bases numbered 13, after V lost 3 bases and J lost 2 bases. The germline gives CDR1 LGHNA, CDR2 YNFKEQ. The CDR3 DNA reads TGTGCCAGCAGCCAGGGCCCAAGGGACAGAGCAGCCTACGAGCAGTACTTC. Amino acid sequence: CASSQGPRDRAAYEQYF.

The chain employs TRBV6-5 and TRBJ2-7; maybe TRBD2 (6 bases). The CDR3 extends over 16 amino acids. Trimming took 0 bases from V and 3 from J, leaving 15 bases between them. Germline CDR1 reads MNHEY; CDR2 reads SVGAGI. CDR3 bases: TGTGCCAGCAGTTACTCGAAAAGCGGCGGGATCTACGAGCAGTACTTC. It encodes CASSYSKSGGIYEQYF.

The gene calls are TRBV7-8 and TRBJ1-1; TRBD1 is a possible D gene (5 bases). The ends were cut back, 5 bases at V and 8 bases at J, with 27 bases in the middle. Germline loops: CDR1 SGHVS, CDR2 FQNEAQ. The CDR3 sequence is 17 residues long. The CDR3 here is CASSPRDGAAINPEAFF. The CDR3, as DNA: TGTGCCAGCAGCCCCCGGGACGGAGCCGCTATCAACCCAGAAGCTTTCTTT.

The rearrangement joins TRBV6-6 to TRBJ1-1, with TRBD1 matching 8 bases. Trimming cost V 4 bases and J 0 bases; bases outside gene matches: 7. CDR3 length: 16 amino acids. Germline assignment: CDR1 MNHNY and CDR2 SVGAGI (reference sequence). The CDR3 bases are TGTGCCAGCAGTTCACCGGGACAGGACTTGAACACTGAAGCTTTCTTT. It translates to CASSSPGQDLNTEAFF.

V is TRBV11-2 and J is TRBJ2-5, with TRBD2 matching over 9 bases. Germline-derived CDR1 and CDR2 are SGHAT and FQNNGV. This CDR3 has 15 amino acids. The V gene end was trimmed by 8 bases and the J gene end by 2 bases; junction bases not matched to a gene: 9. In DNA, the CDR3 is TGTGCCAGCTCCGGGGCGGGGGGGCCGCAAGAGACCCAGTACTTC. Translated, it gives CASSGAGGPQETQYF.

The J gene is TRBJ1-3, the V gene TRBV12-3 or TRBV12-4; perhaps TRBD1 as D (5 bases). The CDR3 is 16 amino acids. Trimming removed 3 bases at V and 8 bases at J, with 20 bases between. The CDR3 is CASSLFSGLGTDTIYF. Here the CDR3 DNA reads TGTGCCAGCAGTTTGTTTTCAGGGTTAGGTACAGACACCATATATTTT.

The DNA of the CDR3 is TGTGCCAGTAGTATACAGGGATCTTCTAACTATGGCTACACCTTC. Translated, it gives CASSIQGSSNYGYTF. The chain links TRBV19 to TRBJ1-2; TRBD1 might be the D (5 bases). The germline V gene encodes CDR1 LNHDA and CDR2 SQIVND (reference sequence). The CDR3 contains 15 residues. V lost 2 bases and J lost 0, with 10 bases in between.

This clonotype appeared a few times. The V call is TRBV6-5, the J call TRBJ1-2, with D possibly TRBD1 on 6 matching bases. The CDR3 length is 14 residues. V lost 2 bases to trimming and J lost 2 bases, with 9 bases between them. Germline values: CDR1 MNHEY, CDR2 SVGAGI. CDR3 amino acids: CASSYGGPNYGYTF. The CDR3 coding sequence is TGTGCCAGCAGTTACGGGGGGCCAAACTATGGCTACACCTTC.

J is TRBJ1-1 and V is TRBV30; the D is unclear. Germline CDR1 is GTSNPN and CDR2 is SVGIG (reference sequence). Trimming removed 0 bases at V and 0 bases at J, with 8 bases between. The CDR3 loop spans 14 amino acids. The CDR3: CAWSVPGLNTEAFF. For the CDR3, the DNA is TGTGCCTGGAGTGTACCGGGGTTGAACACTGAAGCTTTCTTT.